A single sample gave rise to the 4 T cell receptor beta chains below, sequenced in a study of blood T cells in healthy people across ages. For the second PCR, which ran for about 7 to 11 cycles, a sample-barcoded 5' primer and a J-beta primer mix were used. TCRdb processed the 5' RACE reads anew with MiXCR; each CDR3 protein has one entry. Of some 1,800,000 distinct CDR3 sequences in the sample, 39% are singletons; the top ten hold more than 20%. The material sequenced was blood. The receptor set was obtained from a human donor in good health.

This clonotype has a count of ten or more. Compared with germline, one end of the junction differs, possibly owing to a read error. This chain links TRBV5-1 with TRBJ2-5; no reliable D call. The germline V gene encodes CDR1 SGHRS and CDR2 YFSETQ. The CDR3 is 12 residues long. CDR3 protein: CASSLVQETQYF. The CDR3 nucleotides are TGTGCCAGCAGCTTAGTACAAGAGACCCAGTACTTC.

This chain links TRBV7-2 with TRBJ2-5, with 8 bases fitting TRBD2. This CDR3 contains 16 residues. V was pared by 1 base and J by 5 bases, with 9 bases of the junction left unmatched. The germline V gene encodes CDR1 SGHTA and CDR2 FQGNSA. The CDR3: CASSLEGGGSWETQYF. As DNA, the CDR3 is TGTGCCAGCAGCTTAGAGGGCGGGGGGTCCTGGGAGACCCAGTACTTC.

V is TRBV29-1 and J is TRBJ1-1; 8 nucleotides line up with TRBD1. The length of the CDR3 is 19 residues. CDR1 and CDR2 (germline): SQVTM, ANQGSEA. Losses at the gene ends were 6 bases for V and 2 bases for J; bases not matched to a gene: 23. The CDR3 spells CSVWGTGFVVGRSNTEAFF. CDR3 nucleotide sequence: TGCAGCGTGTGGGGGACAGGATTCGTGGTTGGGCGTAGCAACACTGAAGCTTTCTTT.

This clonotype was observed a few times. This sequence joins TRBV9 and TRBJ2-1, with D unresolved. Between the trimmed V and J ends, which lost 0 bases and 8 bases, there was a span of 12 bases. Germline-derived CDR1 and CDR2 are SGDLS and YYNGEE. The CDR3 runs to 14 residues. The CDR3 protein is CASSVVSGPDEQFF. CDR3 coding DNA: TGTGCCAGCAGCGTAGTTTCCGGGCCGGATGAGCAGTTCTTC.